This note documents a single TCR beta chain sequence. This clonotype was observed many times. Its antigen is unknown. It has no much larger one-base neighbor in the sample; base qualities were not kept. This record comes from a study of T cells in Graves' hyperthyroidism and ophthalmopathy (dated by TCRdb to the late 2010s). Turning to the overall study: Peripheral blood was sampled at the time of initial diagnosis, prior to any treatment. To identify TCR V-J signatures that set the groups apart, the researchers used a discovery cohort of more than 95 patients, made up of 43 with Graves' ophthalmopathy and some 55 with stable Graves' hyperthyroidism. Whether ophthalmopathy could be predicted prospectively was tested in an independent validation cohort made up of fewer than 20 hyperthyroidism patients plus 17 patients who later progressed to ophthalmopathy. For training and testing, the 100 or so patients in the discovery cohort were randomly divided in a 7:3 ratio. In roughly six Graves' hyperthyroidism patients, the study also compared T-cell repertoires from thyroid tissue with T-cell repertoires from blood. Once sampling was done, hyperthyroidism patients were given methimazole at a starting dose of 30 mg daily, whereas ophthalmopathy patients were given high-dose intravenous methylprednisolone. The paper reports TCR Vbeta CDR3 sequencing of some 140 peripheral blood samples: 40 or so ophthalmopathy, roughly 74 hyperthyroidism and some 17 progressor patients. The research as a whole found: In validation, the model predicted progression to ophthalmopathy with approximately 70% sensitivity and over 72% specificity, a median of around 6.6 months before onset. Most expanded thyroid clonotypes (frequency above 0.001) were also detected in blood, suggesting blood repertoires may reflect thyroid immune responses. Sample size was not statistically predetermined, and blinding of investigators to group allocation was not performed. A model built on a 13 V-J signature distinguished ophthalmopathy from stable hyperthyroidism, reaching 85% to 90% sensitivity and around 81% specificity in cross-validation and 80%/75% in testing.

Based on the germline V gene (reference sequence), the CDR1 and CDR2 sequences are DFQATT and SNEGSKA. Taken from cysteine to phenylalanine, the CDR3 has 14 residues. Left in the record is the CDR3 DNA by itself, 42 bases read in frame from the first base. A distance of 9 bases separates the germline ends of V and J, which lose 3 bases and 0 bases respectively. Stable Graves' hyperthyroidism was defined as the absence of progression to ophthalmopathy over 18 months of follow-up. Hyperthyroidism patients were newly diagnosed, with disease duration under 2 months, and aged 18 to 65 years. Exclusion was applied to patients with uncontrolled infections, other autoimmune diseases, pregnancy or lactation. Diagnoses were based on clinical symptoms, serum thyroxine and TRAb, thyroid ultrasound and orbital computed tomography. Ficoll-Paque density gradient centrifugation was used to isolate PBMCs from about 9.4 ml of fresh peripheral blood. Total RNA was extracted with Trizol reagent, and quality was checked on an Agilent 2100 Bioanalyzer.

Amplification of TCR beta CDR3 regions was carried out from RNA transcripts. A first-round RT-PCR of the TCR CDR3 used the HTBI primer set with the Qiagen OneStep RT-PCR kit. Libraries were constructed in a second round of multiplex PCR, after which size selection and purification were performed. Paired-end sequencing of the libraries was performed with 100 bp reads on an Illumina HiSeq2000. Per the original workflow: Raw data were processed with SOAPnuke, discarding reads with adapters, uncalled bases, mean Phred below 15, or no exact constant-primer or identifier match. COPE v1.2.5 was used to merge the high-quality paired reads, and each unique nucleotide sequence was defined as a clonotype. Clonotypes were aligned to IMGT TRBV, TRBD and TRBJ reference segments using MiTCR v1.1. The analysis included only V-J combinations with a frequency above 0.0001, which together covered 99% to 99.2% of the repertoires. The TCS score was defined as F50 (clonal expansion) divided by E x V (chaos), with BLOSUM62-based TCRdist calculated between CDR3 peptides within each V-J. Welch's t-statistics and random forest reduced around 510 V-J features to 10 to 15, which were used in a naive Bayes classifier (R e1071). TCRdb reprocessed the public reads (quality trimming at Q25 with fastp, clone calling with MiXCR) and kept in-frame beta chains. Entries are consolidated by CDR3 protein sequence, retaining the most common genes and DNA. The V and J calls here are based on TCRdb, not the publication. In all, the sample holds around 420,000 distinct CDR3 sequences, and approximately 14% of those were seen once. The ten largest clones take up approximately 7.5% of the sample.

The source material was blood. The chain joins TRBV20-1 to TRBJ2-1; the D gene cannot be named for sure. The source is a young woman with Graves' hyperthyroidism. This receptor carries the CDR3 CSASPPRSYNEQFF. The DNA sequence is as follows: TGCAGTGCTAGCCCCCCGCGCTCCTACAATGAGCAGTTCTTC.